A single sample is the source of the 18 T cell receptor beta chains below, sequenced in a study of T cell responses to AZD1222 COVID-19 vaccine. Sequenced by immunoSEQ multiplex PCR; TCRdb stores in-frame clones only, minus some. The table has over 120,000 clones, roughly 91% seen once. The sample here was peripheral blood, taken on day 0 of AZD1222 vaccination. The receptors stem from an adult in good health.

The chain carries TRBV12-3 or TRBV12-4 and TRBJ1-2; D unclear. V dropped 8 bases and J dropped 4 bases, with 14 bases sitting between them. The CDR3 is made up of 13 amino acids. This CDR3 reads CASAPAPLYGYTF. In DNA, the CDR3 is TGTGCCAGCGCGCCAGCACCCCTCTATGGCTACACCTTC.

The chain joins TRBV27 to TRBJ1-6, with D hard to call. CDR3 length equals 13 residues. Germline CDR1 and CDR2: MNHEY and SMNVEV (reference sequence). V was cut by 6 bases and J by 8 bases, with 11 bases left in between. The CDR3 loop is CASSSQPYSPLHF. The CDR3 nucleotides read TGTGCCAGCAGCTCGCAACCCTATTCACCCCTCCACTTT.

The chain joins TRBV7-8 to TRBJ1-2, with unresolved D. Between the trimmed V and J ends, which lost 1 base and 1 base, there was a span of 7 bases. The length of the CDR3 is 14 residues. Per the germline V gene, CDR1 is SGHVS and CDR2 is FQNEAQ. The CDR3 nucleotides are TGTGCCAGCAGCTTAGACCACAGTAACTATGGCTACACCTTC. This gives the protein CASSLDHSNYGYTF.

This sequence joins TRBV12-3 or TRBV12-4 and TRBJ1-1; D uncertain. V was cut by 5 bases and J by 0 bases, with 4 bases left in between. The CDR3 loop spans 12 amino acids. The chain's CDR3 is CASSNLNTEAFF. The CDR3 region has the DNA TGTGCCAGCAGTAATCTGAACACTGAAGCTTTCTTT.

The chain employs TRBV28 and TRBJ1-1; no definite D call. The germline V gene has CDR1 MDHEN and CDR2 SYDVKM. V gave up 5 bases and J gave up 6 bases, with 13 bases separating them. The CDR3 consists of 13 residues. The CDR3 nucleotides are TGTGCCAGCAGTCGGCCGCCGGTTTCTGAAGCTTTCTTT. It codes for CASSRPPVSEAFF.

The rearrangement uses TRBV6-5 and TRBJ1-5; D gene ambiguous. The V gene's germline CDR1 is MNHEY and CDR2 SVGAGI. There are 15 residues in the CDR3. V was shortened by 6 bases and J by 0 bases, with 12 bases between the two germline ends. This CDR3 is CASRALGDSNQPQHF. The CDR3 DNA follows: TGTGCCAGCAGGGCCCTCGGGGATAGCAATCAGCCCCAGCATTTT.

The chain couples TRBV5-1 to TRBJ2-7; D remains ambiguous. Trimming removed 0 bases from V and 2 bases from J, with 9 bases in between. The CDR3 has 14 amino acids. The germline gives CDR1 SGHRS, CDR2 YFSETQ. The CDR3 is CASSLVVSPYEQYF. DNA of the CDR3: TGCGCCAGCAGCTTGGTTGTCAGTCCCTACGAGCAGTACTTC.

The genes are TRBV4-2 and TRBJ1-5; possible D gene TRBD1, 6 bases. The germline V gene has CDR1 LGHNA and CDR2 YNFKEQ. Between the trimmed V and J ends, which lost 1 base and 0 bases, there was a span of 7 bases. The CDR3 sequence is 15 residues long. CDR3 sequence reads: CASSQGDTSNQPQHF. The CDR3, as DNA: TGTGCCAGCAGCCAAGGGGACACTAGCAATCAGCCCCAGCATTTT.

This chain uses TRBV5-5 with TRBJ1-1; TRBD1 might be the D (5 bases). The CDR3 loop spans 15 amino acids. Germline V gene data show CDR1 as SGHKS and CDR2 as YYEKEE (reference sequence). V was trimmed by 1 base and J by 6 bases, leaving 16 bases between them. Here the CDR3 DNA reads TGTGCCAGCAGCTTGATTGGTCAGGGCTCGTCTGAAGCTTTCTTT. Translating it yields CASSLIGQGSSEAFF.

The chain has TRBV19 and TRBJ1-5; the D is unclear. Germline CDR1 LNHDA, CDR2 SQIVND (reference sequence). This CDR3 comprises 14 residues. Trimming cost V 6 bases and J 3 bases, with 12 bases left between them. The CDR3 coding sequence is TGTGCCAGTAGCCCTCCCACCAACAATCAGCCCCAGCATTTT. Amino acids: CASSPPTNNQPQHF.

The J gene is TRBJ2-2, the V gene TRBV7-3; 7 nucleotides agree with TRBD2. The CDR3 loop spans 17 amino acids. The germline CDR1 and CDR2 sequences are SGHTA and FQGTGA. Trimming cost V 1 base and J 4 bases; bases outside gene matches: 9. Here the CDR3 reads CASSLNPSGGFTGELFF. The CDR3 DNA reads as TGTGCCAGCAGCTTAAACCCATCGGGGGGTTTCACCGGGGAGCTGTTTTTT.

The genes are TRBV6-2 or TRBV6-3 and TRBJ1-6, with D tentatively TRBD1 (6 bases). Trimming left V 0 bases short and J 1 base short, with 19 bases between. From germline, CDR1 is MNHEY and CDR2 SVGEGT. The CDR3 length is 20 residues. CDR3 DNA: TGTGCCAGCAGTTACTCCCCGGGACAAGGAAGTTCGTCCTATAATTCACCCCTCCACTTT. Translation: CASSYSPGQGSSSYNSPLHF.

DNA for the CDR3: TGTGCCAGCAGTTTATTGCCAGCCATGAACACTGAAGCTTTCTTT. Amino acid sequence: CASSLLPAMNTEAFF. The chain links TRBV27 to TRBJ1-1; D is ambiguous. V was trimmed by 1 base and J by 0 bases, leaving 9 bases between them. Germline CDR1 reads MNHEY; CDR2 reads SMNVEV (reference sequence). The CDR3 covers 15 residues.

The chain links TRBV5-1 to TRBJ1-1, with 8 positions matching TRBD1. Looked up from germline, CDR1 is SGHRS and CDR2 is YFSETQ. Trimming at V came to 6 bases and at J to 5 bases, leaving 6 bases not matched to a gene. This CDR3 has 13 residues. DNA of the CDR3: TGCGCCAGCACTCGCCAGGGGGCGACTGAAGCTTTCTTT. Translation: CASTRQGATEAFF.

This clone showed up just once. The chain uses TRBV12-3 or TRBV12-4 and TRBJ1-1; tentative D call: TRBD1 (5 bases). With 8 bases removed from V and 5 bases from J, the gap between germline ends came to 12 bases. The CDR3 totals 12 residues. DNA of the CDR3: TGTGCCAGCGCATTCCAGGGTACTGAAGCTTTCTTT. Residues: CASAFQGTEAFF.

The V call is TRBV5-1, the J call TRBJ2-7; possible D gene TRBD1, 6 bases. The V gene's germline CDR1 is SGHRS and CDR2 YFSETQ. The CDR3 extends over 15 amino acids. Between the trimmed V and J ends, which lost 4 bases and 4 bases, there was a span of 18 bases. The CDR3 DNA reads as TGCGCCAGCAGCCAGCGCAGGGGCCCTGGGTACGAGCAGTACTTC. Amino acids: CASSQRRGPGYEQYF.

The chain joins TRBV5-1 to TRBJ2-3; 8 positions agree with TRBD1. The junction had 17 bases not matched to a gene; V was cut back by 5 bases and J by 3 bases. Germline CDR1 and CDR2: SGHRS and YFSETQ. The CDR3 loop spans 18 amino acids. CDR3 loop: CASRGKRSGQEKTDTQYF. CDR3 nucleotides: TGCGCCAGCAGGGGGAAAAGGTCGGGACAGGAAAAGACAGATACGCAGTATTTT. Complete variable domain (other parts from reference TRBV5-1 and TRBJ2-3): KAGVTQTPRYLIKTRGQQVTLSCSPISGHRSVSWYQQTPGQGLQFLFEYFSETQRNKGNFPGRFSGRQFSNSRSEMNVSTLELGDSALYLCASRGKRSGQEKTDTQYFGPGTRLTVL.

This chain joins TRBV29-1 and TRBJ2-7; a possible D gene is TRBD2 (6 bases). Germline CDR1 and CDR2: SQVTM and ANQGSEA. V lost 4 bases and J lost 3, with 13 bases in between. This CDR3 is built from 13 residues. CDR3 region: CSVGDGGNYEQYF. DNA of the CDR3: TGCAGCGTTGGGGACGGGGGAAACTACGAGCAGTACTTC.